This entry lists 14 T cell receptor beta chains sequenced from one sample in a study of beta chain features in type 1 diabetes. Reverse transcription of all isolated RNA meant that expressed TCRB transcripts were sequenced. The repertoire was sequenced with immunoSEQ multiplex PCR; TCRdb's copy has only in-frame clones and lacks some. The sample includes around 450,000 clones, 11% of them seen just once. The sequencing sample was made of naive CD4+ T cells from blood. These receptors were taken from a woman aged 18-29 years in good health.

This clone came up a few times. The rearrangement links TRBV13 to TRBJ1-2; 7 positions match TRBD1. Germline CDR1 is PRHDT and CDR2 is FYEKMQ (reference sequence). The V and J ends lost 4 bases and 3 bases, in that order; junction bases with no gene match: 14. This CDR3 is built from 17 residues. The CDR3 loop is CASSSKTTGRSDYGYTF. In nucleotides, the CDR3 is TGTGCCAGCAGCTCGAAAACGACAGGGAGAAGTGACTATGGCTACACCTTC.

This clone occurred a few times. Other DNA sequences within the sample encode an identical CDR3. V gene TRBV18 combines with J gene TRBJ2-5, with unresolved D. Germline V gives CDR1 KGHSH, CDR2 LQKENI. The V gene lost 2 bases and the J gene lost 5 bases, with 3 bases spanning the gap. This CDR3 comprises 11 residues. The chain's CDR3 is CASSPEETQYF. DNA for the CDR3: TGTGCCAGCTCACCAGAGGAGACCCAGTACTTC.

This clone was detected only a few times. The V gene is TRBV5-4, the J gene TRBJ2-5; 8 bases align to TRBD2. V trimming: 1 base; J trimming: 2 bases; junction bases outside the gene matches: 10. CDR1 and CDR2 (germline): SGHNT, YYREEE (reference sequence). The CDR3 totals 17 residues. This chain's CDR3 is CASSLSLSGSPQETQYF. The CDR3 DNA reads as TGTGCCAGCAGCTTGTCACTAAGCGGGAGCCCGCAAGAGACCCAGTACTTC.

This clone was seen a handful of times. The rearrangement uses TRBV5-6 and TRBJ2-1, with 9 bases that match TRBD1. Germline V lookup: CDR1 SGHDT, CDR2 YYEEEE. The junction had 9 bases not matched to a gene; V was cut back by 2 bases and J by 9 bases. The CDR3 loop spans 15 amino acids. The CDR3 sequence: CASSFFGTGKGEQFF. The CDR3 DNA sequence: TGTGCCAGCAGCTTTTTTGGGACAGGGAAAGGTGAGCAGTTCTTC.

There are a few counts of this clone. The chain uses TRBV9 and TRBJ2-1; tentative D call: TRBD2 (5 bases). Germline CDR1 and CDR2: SGDLS and YYNGEE. CDR3 size: 13 residues. Trimming left V 4 bases short and J 3 bases short, with 8 bases between. The CDR3 bases are TGTGCCAGCAGCACCGGGGTCTACAATGAGCAGTTCTTC. Protein: CASSTGVYNEQFF.

The J gene is TRBJ2-5, the V gene TRBV7-8; D possibly corresponds to TRBD2 (6 bases). CDR1 SGHVS and CDR2 FQNEAQ come from the germline V gene. This CDR3 is built from 13 residues. Trimming left V 2 bases short and J 3 bases short, with 7 bases between. The CDR3 region has the DNA TGTGCCAGCAGCTTAAGACTAGAAGAGACCCAGTACTTC. It specifies CASSLRLEETQYF.

The chain is built from TRBV30 and TRBJ2-5; TRBD2 matches 9 bases. This CDR3 contains 13 residues. The germline V gene has CDR1 GTSNPN and CDR2 SVGIG (reference sequence). V lost 5 bases and J lost 5; bases outside the gene matches: 6. CDR3 bases: TGTGCCTGGGCCGGGACTAGCCGGGAGACCCAGTACTTC. The encoded protein is CAWAGTSRETQYF. Full variable domain (outside the CDR3, taken from reference TRBV30 and TRBJ2-5): SQTIHQWPATLVQPVGSPLSLECTVEGTSNPNLYWYRQAAGRGLQLLFYSVGIGQISSEVPQNLSASRPQDRQFILSSKKLLLSDSGFYLCAWAGTSRETQYFGPGTRLLVL.

This clone appeared a few times. The chain joins TRBV7-9 to TRBJ1-1; D ambiguous. Looked up from germline, CDR1 is SEHNR and CDR2 is FQNEAQ (reference sequence). The CDR3 spans 15 residues. The ends were cut back, 1 base at V and 4 bases at J, with 13 bases in the middle. The CDR3 nucleotides read TGTGCCAGCAGCTTAGGATTAGGGATAGGCACTGAAGCTTTCTTT. Protein: CASSLGLGIGTEAFF.

In its sample, this clone was seen a few times. The rearrangement joins TRBV9 to TRBJ2-3; D possibly corresponds to TRBD2 (6 bases). The length of the CDR3 is 14 residues. The V gene's germline CDR1 is SGDLS and CDR2 YYNGEE. The V gene lost 4 bases and the J gene lost 0 bases, with 9 bases spanning the gap. CDR3 sequence (DNA): TGTGCCAGCAGCCCAAGCGGGAGCACAGATACGCAGTATTTT. Translation gives CASSPSGSTDTQYF.

The rearrangement joins TRBV4-2 to TRBJ1-2; D perhaps matches TRBD1 (6 bases). Trimming removed 0 bases from V and 3 bases from J, with 11 bases in between. This CDR3 spans 15 amino acids. In germline, CDR1 is LGHNA, CDR2 YNFKEQ. The CDR3 sequence is CASSQDRGTDYGYTF. The CDR3 coding sequence is TGTGCCAGCAGCCAAGATAGGGGGACGGACTATGGCTACACCTTC.

The V and J genes are TRBV21-1 and TRBJ2-7; the D segment call TRBD1 is taken from the table without a DNA check. TRBV21-1 is a recognized pseudogene. This CDR3 region has 17 residues. This chain's CDR3 is CASSKCMVGQRVYEQYV. The CDR3 DNA follows: TGTGCCAGCAGCAAATGTATGGTCGGACAGAGGGTTTACGAGCAGTACGTC.

CDR3 coding DNA: TGTGCCAGCAGTTCGATCCGTGTGAACAATGAGCAGTTCTTC. Amino acid sequence: CASSSIRVNNEQFF. The chain couples TRBV25-1 to TRBJ2-1; D unresolved. Germline V lookup: CDR1 MGHDK, CDR2 SYGVNS. This CDR3 region has 14 residues. V lost 5 bases and J 5 bases, leaving 13 bases between the germline ends.

The gene calls are TRBV15 and TRBJ1-2; D ambiguous. Germline CDR1 reads LNHNV; CDR2 reads YYDKDF (reference sequence). V was shortened by 1 base and J by 4 bases, with 13 bases between the two germline ends. The CDR3 length is 15 residues. The CDR3 here is CATSRVPILGYGYTF. The CDR3 coding sequence is TGTGCCACCAGCAGAGTTCCCATCTTGGGCTATGGCTACACCTTC.

This clone was detected only a few times. The V gene is TRBV19, the J gene TRBJ2-3, with 8 bases that match TRBD2. Per the germline V gene, CDR1 is LNHDA and CDR2 is SQIVND (reference sequence). Germline trimming cut 2 bases from V and 5 bases from J; bases unmatched to any gene: 9. This CDR3 region has 16 residues. In DNA, the CDR3 is TGTGCCAGTAGTATATCGAGCGGGAGTTTGGGAGATACGCAGTATTTT. It yields the protein CASSISSGSLGDTQYF. The whole variable domain, filled in from reference TRBV19 and TRBJ2-3, reads DGGITQSPKYLFRKEGQNVTLSCEQNLNHDAMYWYRQDPGQGLRLIYYSQIVNDFQKGDIAEGYSVSREKKESFPLTVTSAQKNPTAFYLCASSISSGSLGDTQYFGPGTRLTVL.